A single sample gave rise to the 23 T cell receptor beta chains below, sequenced in a study of CD8 T cells in ankylosing spondylitis. Which antigens these TCRs recognize remains unknown. Study results and limitations: A motif in TCR beta, a set of under ten highly homologous variants, appeared characteristic of ankylosing spondylitis blood.

TCRdb reprocessed the 5' RACE reads with MiXCR, giving one entry per CDR3 protein. The sample records about 800,000 distinct CDR3 sequences, 12% being singletons. The specimen sequenced was blood, either unsorted or a sorted T cell fraction (not recorded which). Every receptor here comes from a male donor with ankylosing spondylitis.

This clonotype was observed a handful of times. DNA of the CDR3: TGCGCCAGCACCCCCTCCTACGAGCAGTACTTC. It is translated as CASTPSYEQYF. The chain employs TRBV5-1 and TRBJ2-7; D is unclear. Trimming pared 6 bases from V and 0 bases from J, leaving 4 bases between. Germline lookup yields CDR1 SGHRS and CDR2 YFSETQ. This CDR3 contains 11 residues. Looking up the rest from reference TRBV5-1 and TRBJ2-7 gives the full variable domain: KAGVTQTPRYLIKTRGQQVTLSCSPISGHRSVSWYQQTPGQGLQFLFEYFSETQRNKGNFPGRFSGRQFSNSRSEMNVSTLELGDSALYLCASTPSYEQYFGPGTRLTVT.

The rearrangement uses TRBV2 and TRBJ1-4; D is unresolved. CDR3 size: 13 residues. Germline CDR1 reads SNHLY; CDR2 reads FYNNEI. With 10 bases removed from V and 7 bases from J, the gap between germline ends came to 16 bases. The CDR3 DNA reads as TGTGCCACCGCCGGGCCCGAAGGTGAAAAACTGTTTTTT. Protein: CATAGPEGEKLFF.

The sample holds a few counts of this clonotype. V is TRBV4-2 and J is TRBJ2-1; 11 positions agree with TRBD2. The length of the CDR3 is 16 residues. Per germline, CDR1 LGHNA and CDR2 YNFKEQ. Losses at the gene ends were 2 bases for V and 5 bases for J; bases not matched to a gene: 5. DNA for the CDR3: TGTGCCAGCAGCCAACGCCTAGCGGGAGGACACAATGAGCAGTTCTTC. Translated: CASSQRLAGGHNEQFF.

The V call is TRBV12-3 or TRBV12-4, the J call TRBJ1-1; D is uncertain. V was clipped by 10 bases and J by 11 bases, with 14 bases between them. The CDR3 is 10 amino acids. For the CDR3, the DNA is TGTGCCACTCGTCAAGTAGCGGCTTTCTTT. Translation gives CATRQVAAFF.

Many counts were recorded for this clonotype. CDR3 loop: CSVLGLAGTFSYEQYF. CDR3 in DNA: TGCAGCGTGTTGGGACTAGCGGGGACATTCTCCTACGAGCAGTACTTC. The V call is TRBV29-1, the J call TRBJ2-7; TRBD2 aligns across 13 bases. V lost 6 bases and J lost 0; bases outside the gene matches: 8. CDR1 and CDR2 (germline): SQVTM, ANQGSEA. The CDR3 spans 16 residues.

This clonotype has a handful of counts. J is TRBJ2-7 and V is TRBV4-2; unclear D gene. Germline V CDR1 and CDR2: LGHNA, YNFKEQ. Trimming left V 1 base short and J 1 base short, with 11 bases between. This CDR3 is built from 15 residues. CDR3 nucleotides: TGTGCCAGCAGCCAAGGGTCTGGCAGATCCTACGAGCAGTACTTC. Translating it yields CASSQGSGRSYEQYF.

This clonotype was detected only a few times. The gene calls are TRBV3-1 and TRBJ1-2; D unresolved. Germline V gives CDR1 LGHDT, CDR2 YNNKEL (reference sequence). Between the trimmed V and J ends, which lost 0 bases and 13 bases, there was a span of 15 bases. The length of the CDR3 is 13 residues. As DNA, the CDR3 is TGTGCCAGCAGCCAAGACCCCTACTTAAGGCTCACCTTC. Translating gives CASSQDPYLRLTF.

In this sample, this clonotype turned up many times. The genes are TRBV29-1 and TRBJ2-5; D is unclear. Germline V CDR1 and CDR2: SQVTM, ANQGSEA. Trimming removed 7 bases from V and 5 bases from J, with 14 bases in between. The CDR3 extends over 12 amino acids. The CDR3 bases are TGCAGCGCGCTACTACTGGGCGAGACCCAGTACTTC. It encodes CSALLLGETQYF.

The chain combines TRBV5-1 with TRBJ2-7; 7 bases are shared with TRBD2. Per the germline V gene, CDR1 is SGHRS and CDR2 is YFSETQ. This CDR3 contains 15 residues. V lost 7 bases to trimming and J lost 2 bases; unmatched junction nucleotides: 12. CDR3 sequence reads: CASGSGKRGTYEQYF. The CDR3 region has the DNA TGCGCCAGCGGAAGCGGGAAGAGAGGAACCTACGAGCAGTACTTC.

The chain has TRBV6-2 or TRBV6-3 and TRBJ2-1; TRBD2 might be the D (6 bases). The CDR3 has 12 residues. Germline V gene lookup returns CDR1 MNHEY and CDR2 SVGEGT. The V end lost 5 bases, the J end lost 13 bases, and 15 bases lay between the germline ends. CDR3 in DNA: TGTGCCAGCAGTCAAGGGTCGGGACTTCAGTTCTTC. As protein: CASSQGSGLQFF.

This clonotype was seen ten or more times. The chain uses TRBV9 and TRBJ1-1; a possible D gene is TRBD1 (5 bases). Germline lookup yields CDR1 SGDLS and CDR2 YYNGEE. The V and J ends lost 3 bases and 4 bases respectively, with 16 bases between them. CDR3 length: 15 amino acids. In nucleotides, the CDR3 is TGTGCCAGCAGCGCCCAGGAGGGGCTCGGCACTGAAGCTTTCTTT. Residues: CASSAQEGLGTEAFF. The full variable domain, its missing parts supplied by reference TRBV9 and TRBJ1-1, is DSGVTQTPKHLITATGQRVTLRCSPRSGDLSVYWYQQSLDQGLQFLIQYYNGEERAKGNILERFSAQQFPDLHSELNLSSLELGDSALYFCASSAQEGLGTEAFFGQGTRLTVV.

This chain joins TRBV20-1 and TRBJ2-7; 7 bases align to TRBD2. Per the germline V gene, CDR1 is DFQATT and CDR2 is SNEGSKA (reference sequence). V lost 7 bases and J lost 3; bases outside the gene matches: 9. The length of the CDR3 is 13 residues. The CDR3 is CSVGRGFSYEQYF. The CDR3 DNA is TGCAGTGTTGGGAGGGGCTTTAGCTACGAGCAGTACTTC.

This clonotype was found many times. The J gene is TRBJ1-2, the V gene TRBV4-3; weak D call: TRBD1 (5 bases). Germline CDR1 reads LGHNA; CDR2 reads YSLEER. The length of the CDR3 is 13 residues. The V end was cut by 4 bases, the J end by 6 bases, with 12 bases between. The CDR3 coding sequence is TGCGCCAGCAGCCGCGGGCGAGGGGATGGCTACACCTTC. Amino acids: CASSRGRGDGYTF.

The V gene is TRBV20-1, the J gene TRBJ1-5, with D possibly matching TRBD1 (6 bases). CDR1 is DFQATT and CDR2 is SNEGSKA in the germline V gene (reference sequence). V lost 0 bases and J lost 7, with 25 bases in between. The CDR3 runs to 18 residues. As DNA, the CDR3 is TGCAGTGCTAGAGATGGCGTGTGGAGTCGTCAACAGGGCCAGCCCCAGCATTTT. Protein product: CSARDGVWSRQQGQPQHF.

This rearrangement joins TRBV5-1 to TRBJ2-1, with 11 bases aligning to TRBD2. CDR3 length: 15 amino acids. V trimming: 6 bases; J trimming: 9 bases; junction bases outside the gene matches: 11. Germline CDR1 reads SGHRS; CDR2 reads YFSETQ. The CDR3 loop reads CASIPGLAESSEQFF. The CDR3 DNA reads as TGCGCCAGCATACCGGGACTAGCGGAATCGAGTGAGCAGTTCTTC.

The genes are TRBV20-1 and TRBJ2-7, with 7 bases that match TRBD2. The CDR3 is 15 amino acids. Germline V CDR1 and CDR2: DFQATT, SNEGSKA (reference sequence). J was trimmed by 0 bases and V by 3 bases; bases with no gene match: 8. In DNA form, the CDR3 reads TGCAGTGCTAGGGGAGGGGCAGGGAGCTCCTACGAGCAGTACTTC. Protein: CSARGGAGSSYEQYF.

This clonotype showed up just a few times. This rearrangement joins TRBV7-2 to TRBJ2-5; D is uncertain. The ends were cut back, 1 base at V and 1 base at J, with 13 bases in the middle. CDR1 and CDR2 from the germline V gene are SGHTA and FQGNSA. The CDR3 totals 16 residues. Here the CDR3 DNA reads TGTGCCAGCAGCTTAGGCGTACAGACACTCCAAGAGACCCAGTACTTC. Amino acids: CASSLGVQTLQETQYF.

The chain employs TRBV19 and TRBJ2-1; D might be TRBD2 (5 bases). Germline values: CDR1 LNHDA, CDR2 SQIVND (reference sequence). The germline V and J ends were trimmed by 3 bases and 1 base, with 10 bases remaining between them. The CDR3 runs to 15 residues. For the CDR3, the DNA is TGTGCCAGTAGTATTACGTGGGAGTCCTACAATGAGCAGTTCTTC. Encoded protein: CASSITWESYNEQFF.

CDR3 sequence (DNA): TGTGCCAGCAGCCCCCTCTCCAGAATAGCCAAAAACATTCAGTACTTC. Translated, it gives CASSPLSRIAKNIQYF. J is TRBJ2-4 and V is TRBV5-6; D not resolved. Per germline, CDR1 SGHDT and CDR2 YYEEEE. Deletions cut 4 bases from V and 0 bases from J, with 14 bases between. The CDR3 contains 16 residues. Drawing the rest from reference TRBV5-6 and TRBJ2-4, the complete variable domain is DAGVTQSPTHLIKTRGQQVTLRCSPKSGHDTVSWYQQALGQGPQFIFQYYEEEERQRGNFPDRFSGHQFPNYSSELNVNALLLGDSALYLCASSPLSRIAKNIQYFGAGTRLSVL.

The chain uses TRBV6-1 and TRBJ1-4; D may be TRBD1 (5 bases). The V and J ends lost 1 base and 0 bases respectively, with 12 bases between them. The CDR3 has 17 residues. Germline V gives CDR1 MNHNS, CDR2 SASEGT. The CDR3 nucleotides are TGTGCCAGCAGTGAAGTTAGGGGAGTTACAACTAATGAAAAACTGTTTTTT. Residues: CASSEVRGVTTNEKLFF.

The chain employs TRBV16 and TRBJ2-7; TRBD2 matches at 8 bases. V dropped 4 bases and J dropped 0; count of bases not matched to a gene: 8. The CDR3 is made up of 16 amino acids. CDR1 KGHSY and CDR2 FQNENV come from the germline V gene. The CDR3 nucleotides read TGTGCCAGCAGCCCCAGGCTTAGCGGGGTCTCCTACGAGCAGTACTTC. Its translation: CASSPRLSGVSYEQYF. Looking up the rest from reference TRBV16 and TRBJ2-7 gives the full variable domain: GEEVAQTPKHLVRGEGQKAKLYCAPIKGHSYVFWYQQVLKNEFKFLISFQNENVFDETGMPKERFSAKCLPNSPCSLEIQATKLEDSAVYFCASSPRLSGVSYEQYFGPGTRLTVT.

There are a few counts of this clonotype. This chain links TRBV9 with TRBJ1-3; D is ambiguous. V lost 3 bases and J 0 bases, leaving 4 bases between the germline ends. The CDR3 runs 13 residues. Germline CDR1 is SGDLS and CDR2 is YYNGEE. The CDR3 nucleotides are TGTGCCAGCAGCGCTTACTCTGGAAACACCATATATTTT. Protein: CASSAYSGNTIYF.

This clonotype has more than one count but fewer than ten. The chain joins TRBV27 to TRBJ1-2; perhaps TRBD1 as D (5 bases). CDR3 length equals 15 residues. V gave up 4 bases and J gave up 2 bases, with 14 bases separating them. Per germline, CDR1 MNHEY and CDR2 SMNVEV (reference sequence). The chain's CDR3 is CASSSPQGGNYGYTF. CDR3 sequence (DNA): TGTGCCAGCAGTTCCCCCCAGGGTGGGAACTATGGCTACACCTTC.